One and the same sample provided the 12 T cell receptor beta chains below, sequenced in a study of blood T cell repertoires in COVID-19. TCRdb's copy holds only in-frame clones and misses some; the assay was immunoSEQ multiplex PCR. The sample holds about 76,000 clones, approximately 80% seen once. Sequenced sample: peripheral blood. The receptors originated from an older woman with acute or convalescent COVID-19.

Comment on this clone: The sample contains more than one DNA sequence encoding this CDR3. This chain joins TRBV5-1 and TRBJ1-2, with a weak D call TRBD1 (6 bases). V dropped 0 bases and J dropped 5 bases, with 8 bases sitting between them. The CDR3 has 13 residues. Germline V gene lookup returns CDR1 SGHRS and CDR2 YFSETQ. The CDR3 loop reads CASSLDRDYGYTF. The DNA of the CDR3 is TGCGCCAGCAGCTTGGACAGGGATTATGGCTACACCTTC.

The gene calls are TRBV24-1 and TRBJ1-2; 8 bases line up with TRBD1. The V segment lost 4 bases and the J segment 4 bases; nucleotides outside the gene matches: 4. Germline CDR1 reads KGHDR; CDR2 reads SFDVKD. The CDR3 length is 14 residues. The CDR3 DNA sequence: TGTGCCACCAGTGACCTGGACAGGGTCTATGGCTACACCTTC. Translated, it gives CATSDLDRVYGYTF.

This chain links TRBV7-9 with TRBJ1-1; D is unresolved. CDR1 is SEHNR, CDR2 FQNEAQ, per germline (reference sequence). V dropped 3 bases and J dropped 1 base, with 9 bases sitting between them. This CDR3 spans 14 amino acids. This chain's CDR3 is CASSFTESNTEAFF. The CDR3 region has the DNA TGTGCCAGCAGCTTCACAGAGTCGAACACTGAAGCTTTCTTT.

In DNA, the CDR3 is TGTGCCAGCAGCCGGACAGGAGGGAACACTGAAGCTTTCTTT. Amino acids: CASSRTGGNTEAFF. The chain combines TRBV13 with TRBJ1-1; TRBD1 agrees at 7 bases. The CDR3 covers 14 residues. V shed 5 bases, J shed 1 base, and the junction held 4 bases outside the gene matches. Germline CDR1 reads PRHDT; CDR2 reads FYEKMQ (reference sequence). Filled out from reference TRBV13 and TRBJ1-1, the complete variable domain reads AAGVIQSPRHLIKEKRETATLKCYPIPRHDTVYWYQQGPGQDPQFLISFYEKMQSDKGSIPDRFSAQQFSDYHSELNMSSLELGDSALYFCASSRTGGNTEAFFGQGTRLTVV.

The chain links TRBV18 to TRBJ1-1; D not resolved. The CDR3 length is 14 residues. The germline CDR1 and CDR2 sequences are KGHSH and LQKENI. The V end was cut by 3 bases, the J end by 1 base, with 9 bases between. The CDR3 is CASSPRGANTEAFF. The CDR3 DNA follows: TGTGCCAGCTCACCCCGGGGAGCGAACACTGAAGCTTTCTTT.

This clone has a handful of counts. This chain links TRBV11-2 with TRBJ2-5; no clear D. CDR3 length: 13 amino acids. V shed 2 bases and J shed 13 bases, with 17 bases lying between them. The germline V gene encodes CDR1 SGHAT and CDR2 FQNNGV. CDR3 sequence: CASSLSWFSVRYF. In DNA form, the CDR3 reads TGTGCCAGCAGCTTAAGCTGGTTTTCCGTTCGGTACTTC.

This chain links TRBV6-2 or TRBV6-3 with TRBJ1-1; weak D call: TRBD1 (5 bases). CDR3 length: 15 residues. Germline CDR1 is MNHEY and CDR2 is SVGEGT. V lost 6 bases and J lost 0, with 14 bases in between. CDR3 nucleotides: TGTGCCAGCAGCCCCGGGGGAGCTGTGAACACTGAAGCTTTCTTT. This codes for CASSPGGAVNTEAFF.

The V call is TRBV24-1, the J call TRBJ2-5, with a weak D call TRBD1 (6 bases). V lost 4 bases and J lost 4, with 18 bases in between. The CDR3 runs to 16 residues. From germline, CDR1 is KGHDR and CDR2 SFDVKD. The CDR3 nucleotides are TGTGCCACCAGTGACCCGGCTGGGTGGGGGCGAGAGACCCAGTACTTC. This codes for CATSDPAGWGRETQYF.

The chain couples TRBV18 to TRBJ2-1; tentatively, D is TRBD1 (6 bases). CDR1 is KGHSH and CDR2 is LQKENI in the germline V gene. Trimming took 3 bases from V and 0 from J, leaving 12 bases between them. The CDR3 totals 16 residues. CDR3: CASSPSTGSSYNEQFF. The CDR3 bases are TGTGCCAGCTCACCGAGTACAGGGAGCTCCTACAATGAGCAGTTCTTC.

The chain couples TRBV3-1 (or the pseudogene TRBV3-2) to TRBJ1-2, with 7 positions matching TRBD1. The CDR3 contains 13 residues. Germline CDR1 LGHDT, CDR2 YNNKEL (reference sequence). Trimming at V came to 3 bases and at J to 6 bases, leaving 4 bases not matched to a gene. CDR3 sequence: CASSQGTAHGYTF. CDR3 nucleotide sequence: TGTGCCAGCAGCCAGGGGACAGCGCATGGCTACACCTTC.

The rearrangement uses TRBV7-8 and TRBJ2-7; TRBD1 might be the D (8 bases). Germline CDR1 SGHVS, CDR2 FQNEAQ. V was shortened by 1 base and J by 9 bases, with 16 bases between the two germline ends. The CDR3 runs to 14 residues. The CDR3 reads CASSLVQGGIGQYF. The CDR3 DNA is TGTGCCAGCAGCTTAGTACAGGGGGGGATTGGGCAGTACTTC.

The sample holds a few counts of this clone. Possible read error: a much larger clone is one base away. The genes are TRBV4-1 and TRBJ1-2; 9 bases line up with TRBD1. V gave up 1 base and J gave up 6 bases; unmatched junction bases: 0. The CDR3 extends over 13 amino acids. CDR1 and CDR2 from the germline V gene are MGHRA and YSYEKL. The CDR3 nucleotides read TGCGCCAGCAGCCAAGGGACAGGGGATGGCTACACCTTC. Its translation: CASSQGTGDGYTF.